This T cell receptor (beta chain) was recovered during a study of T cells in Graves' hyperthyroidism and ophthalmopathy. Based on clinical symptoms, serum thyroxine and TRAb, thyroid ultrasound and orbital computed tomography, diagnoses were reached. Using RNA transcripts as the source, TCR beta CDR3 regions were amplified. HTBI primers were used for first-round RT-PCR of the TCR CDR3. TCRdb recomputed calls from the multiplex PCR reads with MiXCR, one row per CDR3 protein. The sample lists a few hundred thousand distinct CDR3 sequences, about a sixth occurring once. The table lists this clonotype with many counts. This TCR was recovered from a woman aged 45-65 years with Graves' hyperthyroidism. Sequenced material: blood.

CDR3 DNA sequence: TGTGCCATTAGAGACTCCGGGGGGATTTACGAAGCTTTCTTT. Its protein is CAIRDSGGIYEAFF. The chain links TRBV10-3 to TRBJ1-1; possible D gene TRBD1, 5 bases. The CDR3 length is 14 residues. With 9 bases removed from V and 8 bases from J, the gap between germline ends came to 22 bases. Germline CDR1 is ENHRY and CDR2 is SYGVKD.